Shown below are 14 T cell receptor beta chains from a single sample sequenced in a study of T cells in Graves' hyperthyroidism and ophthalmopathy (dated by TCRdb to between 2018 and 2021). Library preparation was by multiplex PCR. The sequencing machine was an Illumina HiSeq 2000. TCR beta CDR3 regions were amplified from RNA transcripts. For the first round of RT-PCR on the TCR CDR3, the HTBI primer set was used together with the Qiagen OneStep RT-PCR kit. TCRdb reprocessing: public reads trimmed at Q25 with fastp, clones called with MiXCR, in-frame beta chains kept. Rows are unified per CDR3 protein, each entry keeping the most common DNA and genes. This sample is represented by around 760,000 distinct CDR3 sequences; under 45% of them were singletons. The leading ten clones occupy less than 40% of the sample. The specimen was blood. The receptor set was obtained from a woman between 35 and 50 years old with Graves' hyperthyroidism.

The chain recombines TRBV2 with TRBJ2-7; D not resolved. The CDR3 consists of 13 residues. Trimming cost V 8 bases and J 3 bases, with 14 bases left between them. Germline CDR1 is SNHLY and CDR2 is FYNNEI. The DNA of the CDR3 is TGTGCCAGCTTAGACGGAGCGATCTACGAGCAGTACTTC. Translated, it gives CASLDGAIYEQYF.

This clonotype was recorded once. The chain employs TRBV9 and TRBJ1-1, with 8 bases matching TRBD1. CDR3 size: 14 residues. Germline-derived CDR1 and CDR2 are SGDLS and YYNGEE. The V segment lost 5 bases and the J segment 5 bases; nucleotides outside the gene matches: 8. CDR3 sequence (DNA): TGTGCCAGCAGATTCCAGGGGGCGCTTACTGAAGCTTTCTTT. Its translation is CASRFQGALTEAFF.

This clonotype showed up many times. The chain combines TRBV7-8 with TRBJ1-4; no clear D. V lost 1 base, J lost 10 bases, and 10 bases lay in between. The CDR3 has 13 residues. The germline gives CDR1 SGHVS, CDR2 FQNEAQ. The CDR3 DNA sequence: TGTGCCAGCAGCTTAGGAGGCGCCGGAAAACTGTTTTTT. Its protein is CASSLGGAGKLFF.

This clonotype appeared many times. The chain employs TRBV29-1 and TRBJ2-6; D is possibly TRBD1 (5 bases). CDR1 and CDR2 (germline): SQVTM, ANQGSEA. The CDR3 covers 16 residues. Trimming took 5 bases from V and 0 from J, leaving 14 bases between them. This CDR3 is CSVSNRSPSGANVLTF. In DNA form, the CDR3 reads TGCAGCGTTTCGAACAGGAGCCCCTCTGGGGCCAACGTCCTGACTTTC.

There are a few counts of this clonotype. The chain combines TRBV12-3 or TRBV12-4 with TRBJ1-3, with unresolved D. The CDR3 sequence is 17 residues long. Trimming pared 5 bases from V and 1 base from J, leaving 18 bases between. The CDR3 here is CASSPTFDGLSGNTIYF. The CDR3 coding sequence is TGTGCCAGCAGTCCAACATTCGATGGTTTGTCTGGAAACACCATATATTTT.

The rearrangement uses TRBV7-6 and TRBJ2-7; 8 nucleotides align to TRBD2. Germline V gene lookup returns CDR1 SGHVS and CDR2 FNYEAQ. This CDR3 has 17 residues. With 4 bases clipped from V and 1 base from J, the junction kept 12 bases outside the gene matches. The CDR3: CASSSDKPGLESYEQYF. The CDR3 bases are TGTGCCAGCAGCTCCGATAAACCGGGACTAGAGTCCTACGAGCAGTACTTC.

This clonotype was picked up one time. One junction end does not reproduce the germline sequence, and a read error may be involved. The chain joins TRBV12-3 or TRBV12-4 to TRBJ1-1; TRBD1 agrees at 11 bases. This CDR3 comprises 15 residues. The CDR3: CAGSAWGQGGTEAFF. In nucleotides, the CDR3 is TGTGCCGGCAGTGCCTGGGGACAGGGGGGCACTGAAGCTTTCTTT.

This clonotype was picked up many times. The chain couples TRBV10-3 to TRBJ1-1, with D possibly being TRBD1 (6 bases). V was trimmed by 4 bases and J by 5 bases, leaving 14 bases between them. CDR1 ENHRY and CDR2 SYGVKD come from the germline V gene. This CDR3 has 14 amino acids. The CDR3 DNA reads TGTGCCATCAGTGTCCAGGGGTATAGGACTGAAGCTTTCTTT. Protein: CAISVQGYRTEAFF.

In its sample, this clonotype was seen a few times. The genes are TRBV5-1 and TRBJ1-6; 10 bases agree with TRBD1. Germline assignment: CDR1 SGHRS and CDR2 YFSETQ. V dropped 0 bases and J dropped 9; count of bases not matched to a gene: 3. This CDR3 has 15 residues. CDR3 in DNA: TGCGCCAGCAGCTTGGGACAGGGGGCTATTTCACCCCTCCACTTT. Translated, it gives CASSLGQGAISPLHF. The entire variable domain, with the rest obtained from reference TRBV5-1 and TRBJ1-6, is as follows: KAGVTQTPRYLIKTRGQQVTLSCSPISGHRSVSWYQQTPGQGLQFLFEYFSETQRNKGNFPGRFSGRQFSNSRSEMNVSTLELGDSALYLCASSLGQGAISPLHFGNGTRLTVT.

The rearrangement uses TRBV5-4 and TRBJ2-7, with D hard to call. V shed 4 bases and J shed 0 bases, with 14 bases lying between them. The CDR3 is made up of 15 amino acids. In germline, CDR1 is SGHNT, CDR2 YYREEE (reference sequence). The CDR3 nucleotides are TGTGCCAGCAGCATAGGACCCGATGACTCCTACGAGCAGTACTTC. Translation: CASSIGPDDSYEQYF.

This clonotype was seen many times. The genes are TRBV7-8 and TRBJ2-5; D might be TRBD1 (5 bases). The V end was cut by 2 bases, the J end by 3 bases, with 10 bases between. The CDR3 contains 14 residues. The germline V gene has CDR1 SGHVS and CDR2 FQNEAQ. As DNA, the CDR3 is TGTGCCAGCAGCTTAAGACAGAAGGAAGAGACCCAGTACTTC. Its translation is CASSLRQKEETQYF.

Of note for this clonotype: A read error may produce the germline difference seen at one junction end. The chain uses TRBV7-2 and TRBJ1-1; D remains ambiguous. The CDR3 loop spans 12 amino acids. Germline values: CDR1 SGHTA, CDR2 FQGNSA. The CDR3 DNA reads TGTGCCAGCAGCTTCGTCAACACTGCAGCTTTCTTT. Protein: CASSFVNTAAFF.

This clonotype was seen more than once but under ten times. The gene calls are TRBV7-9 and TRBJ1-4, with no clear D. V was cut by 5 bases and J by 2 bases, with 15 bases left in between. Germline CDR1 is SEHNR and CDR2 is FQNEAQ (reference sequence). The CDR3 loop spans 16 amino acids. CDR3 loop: CASSPLAGRTNEKLFF. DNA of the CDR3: TGTGCCAGCAGCCCCCTTGCCGGGCGCACTAATGAAAAACTGTTTTTT.

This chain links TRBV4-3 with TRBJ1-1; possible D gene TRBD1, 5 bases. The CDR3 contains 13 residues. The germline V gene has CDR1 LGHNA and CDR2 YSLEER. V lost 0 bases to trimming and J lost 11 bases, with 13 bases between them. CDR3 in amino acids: CASSQDPAGVAFF. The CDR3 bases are TGCGCCAGCAGCCAAGACCCGGCGGGGGTCGCTTTCTTT.